This TCR beta chain was captured in a study of cytomegalovirus exposure and HLA in healthy donors (dated by TCRdb to 2016 to 2017). Regarding the complete study: According to an earlier analysis of 550 to 750 of the donors, roughly 180 million T cells yielded 117 million unique TCR beta sequences and roughly 280 Gb of sequence data. An early release covering roughly 640 HLA-typed donors comprised 250 to 350 gigabases of sequencing data and approximately 85 million unique TCR sequences. Of the 300 to 450 genotyped donors, approximately 83% fell in the genetic ancestry cluster associated with self-reported Caucasian donors. The aim of the study was to test whether cataloging public T cell receptors could identify signatures of past pathogen exposure. The study profiled the T cell repertoires of fewer than 850 subjects by immunosequencing and related them to cytomegalovirus serostatus. Along with the roughly 700-subject first cohort, a separate validation cohort of more than 90 different subjects was used. The study combined high-throughput TCR immunosequencing, statistical association of individual TCRs with disease status, and machine learning to predict cytomegalovirus infection status. To study patterns of TCR occurrence, a later analysis re-analyzed previously published TCR beta repertoires from several hundred donors and added high-resolution HLA genotyping. Rather than drawing on any new phenotypic data, the later analysis identified candidate immune exposures from TCR beta sequences and the way those sequences occurred across donors. An earlier analysis of some 500 of the donors used high-throughput TCR beta sequencing to judge whether each TCR beta V gene segment behaved as functional or pseudogenic. Alongside the repertoire data, information on donor age, sex, ethnicity and CMV serostatus was compiled. A later genetic analysis took genome-wide SNP genotypes for about 65% of the 666 donors and used that subset as a discovery cohort. All discovery cohort repertoires had been generated on a single sequencing platform. Class I and class II HLA loci were covered by the typing at four-digit resolution. Typing coverage differed by locus: A, B, C, DRB1 and DQB1 were typed in about 629-630 donors, DQA1 in about 550, DPA1 in 600 to 610, and DPB1 in 400 to 490. Because of strong linkage in the cohort, roughly five DR-DQ haplotypes were treated as single units for association and clustering. Across 300 to 400 genotyped donors of the cohort, an average of roughly 200,000 unique TCR beta nucleotide sequences per donor were sequenced, and 15% to 20% of those sequences were non-productive.

The cohort was made up of under 800 healthy bone marrow donors. Cohort members were all nominally healthy when sampled, although unrecorded immune exposures were likely present. The donor was CMV seropositive and belonged to the group of over 250 seropositive cohort members. Every donor gave a peripheral blood sample, and the peripheral blood mononuclear cells from that sample were used for TCR beta sequencing. Genomic DNA was extracted from the blood cell samples with the Qiagen DNeasy Blood Extraction Kit. Overall study results and their limits: In an earlier analysis of roughly 500 of the donors, most TCR beta V segments appeared in productive rearrangements about 90% or about 30% of the time, broadly matching IMGT annotations. A later genetic analysis associated a missense DCLRE1C variant with V-gene and J-gene trimming of TCR beta chains, and an independent cohort replicated the association. Because the 87-base-pair reads could not distinguish some IMGT-functional V segments, including TRBV6-2 and TRBV6-3, those segments were excluded. The classifier was reported to diagnose cytomegalovirus status with high specificity and sensitivity in both the original and validation cohorts. A later genetic analysis reported fewer N-insertions in productive TCRs among donors in an Asian-associated ancestry cluster than the roughly 620-donor mean. A cluster of highly shared sequence variants was judged likely to represent a technical artifact of the sequencing pipeline. Strong co-occurrence of HLA alleles, especially DR and DQ, made assigning TCR associations to individual alleles difficult. Fewer than 20 rarely observed V segments, including chromosome 9 orphons, were excluded from the earlier analysis of 550 to 700 of the donors because counts were too low. A later analysis found that HLA-associated TCR beta chains were more clonally expanded and had lower generation probabilities than equally common non-associated chains. Correlated functional status among segregating V segments might reflect linkage disequilibrium, but an unknown experimental factor could not be ruled out. Several of the top co-occurrence clusters appeared to be linked to parvovirus B19, influenza, CMV and Epstein-Barr virus, according to a later analysis. A later analysis associated 15,000 to 20,000 TCR beta sequences with specific HLA alleles at a false discovery rate of 0.05. Most TCR sequences were seen in very few donors, while some public TCRs were found in many individuals. In a later analysis, most CMV-associated TCR beta chains were found to appear HLA-restricted, with HLA associations seemingly driven largely by CMV exposure. According to a later analysis, TCR association rates differed among HLA loci, with DRB1 alleles showing the most associated TCRs and HLA-C alleles showing the fewest. Only TCR beta chains were sequenced in this cohort, and the absence of alpha or paired-chain data limited detectable features. Sequencing depth was assumed to be roughly uniform across donors in the presence/absence analyses, though that assumption may not hold. The authors suggested that the approach could potentially be extended to other disease states and immunological phenotypes. HLA typing was unavailable for some donors at each locus, so association tests used only the typed subset. A further reported finding was that TCR beta sequences accurately predicted the HLA-A and HLA-B alleles for most subjects in the first cohort. The study gave a list of 150 to 200 TCR beta chains associated with cytomegalovirus. Immune exposure information for the cohort was limited to CMV serostatus. A few of the identified cytomegalovirus-associated TCR beta chains were confirmed in vitro to be specific for cytomegalovirus antigens.

The library relied on the immunoSEQ multiplex PCR assay. The multiplex PCR relied on a mix of 60 forward primers for TCR Vbeta segments and 13 reverse primers for TCR Jbeta segments. The CDR3 region of rearranged TCR beta genes was amplified from genomic DNA by a multiplex PCR assay. On the Illumina HiSeq System, the amplified TCR beta libraries were sequenced as 87-base-pair reads. For the original study's pipeline: Across the 670 or so repertoires, a later analysis counted 78 million or so unique TCR beta chains, roughly 11 million of which were shared by at least two donors. To remove PCR and sequencing errors, raw reads were error-corrected and collapsed into unique sequences using a nearest-neighbor algorithm that merged closely related sequences. Alignment of CDR3 sequences to IMGT reference sequences was used to assign V, D and J gene segments. Each retained sequence needed at least a six-nucleotide match to both a V gene segment and a J gene segment. A rearrangement counted as productive if the CDR3 had no stop codons and remained in frame with V and J, and every other rearrangement counted as non-productive. CDR3 was defined by IMGT convention, running from the second conserved V-encoded cysteine to the conserved J-encoded phenylalanine. In an earlier analysis of around 540 of the donors, sequences lacking an unambiguous match to a single V gene segment were excluded. An earlier analysis of 587 of the donors classified V segments as functional when productive rearrangements were above 56.7% and as segregating when the standard deviation between donors was above 5%. A statistical classification framework was built for diagnosing cytomegalovirus status from the catalog of TCR beta chain sequences. In a later analysis, TCR nucleotide sequences were compared against IMGT/GENE-DB human TR gene sequences so that V and J genes could be assigned. In a later analysis, CDR3 sequences and most-parsimonious VDJ recombination scenarios were assigned using the TCRdist pipeline. In a later analysis, each TCR beta chain was defined by its CDR3 amino acid sequence together with its V-gene family, and reads lacking a unique V-gene family were excluded. A later analysis removed 592 highly shared, low-generation-probability nucleotide sequences to deal with suspected cross-contamination and a sequencing artifact. In a later analysis, a clonal expansion index was calculated for each public chain from normalized within-repertoire ranks of inferred template counts. Generation probabilities in a later analysis came from a VDJ recombination model fitted to out-of-frame rearrangements, and those results were checked against IGoR. In a later analysis, hypergeometric tests were used to score TCR-TCR, TCR-HLA and TCR-CMV co-occurrence, with a repertoire-size bias correction applied to TCR pairs. To estimate false discovery rates, a later analysis permuted the HLA or CMV assignments 20 times. In a later analysis, co-occurring TCRs were grouped using DBSCAN, and TCRdist sequence similarity was added for clustering within HLA-allele-positive subsets. For co-occurrence clustering, repertoires with fewer than 30,000 or more than 120,000 public chains were excluded, along with four to six repertoires with anomalous nucleotide sharing. TCRdb re-hosts the immuneACCESS table, in-frame sequences only. Its copies lack some clones; in the studies checked, an unresolved V gene accounts for under half of them, and the cause for the rest is not known. Clonal size and the V and J genes are those of that table, whereas D and trimming came from the DNA. In this sample the table shows about 120,000 clones, approximately 80% of which occur a single time. Of the sample, 4% to 5% is held by the ten largest clones.

With respect to this clone: Which antigen it targets is not known. Per-base quality was not reported, and no clone a single base away is much larger than it.

Looking up the germline V gene yields CDR1 MNHNS and CDR2 SASEGT. The CDR3 spans 13 residues, from the cysteine through the phenylalanine. CDR3 DNA only is kept here, 39 bases in frame from base 1. At the junction V is shortened by 5 bases and J by 9 bases, with 14 bases in between. The sample was PBMCs. The chain uses TRBV6-1 and TRBJ2-1; tentative D gene TRBD2, with 6 bases matching. This clonotype was sampled from a male donor in good health and CMV-seropositive. This receptor has the CDR3 CASSSENGGEQFF. The DNA sequence reads TGTGCCAGCAGTTCAGAGAACGGGGGTGAGCAGTTCTTC.